Listed here is a single T cell receptor (beta chain). The sample belongs to a study of blood T cell repertoires in COVID-19. Study-wide background: Recovery meant two consecutive negative NP/OP PCR tests, professional clearance, or resolved symptoms.

V lost 0 bases to trimming and J lost 2 bases, with 21 bases between them. Germline V gene lookup returns CDR1 SGHNT and CDR2 YYREEE (reference sequence). This CDR3 spans 19 amino acids. Some clones are missing from TCRdb's copy, which holds only in-frame ones; the method was immunoSEQ multiplex PCR. The repertoire holds roughly 340,000 clones, with about 90% as singletons. The sequence came from a middle-aged man in a cohort exposed to, infected with or recovered from COVID-19 (not recorded which). This chain uses TRBV5-4 with TRBJ1-5, with D unresolved. The sequenced sample was PBMCs or T cells enriched from blood (not recorded which). CDR3 DNA: TGTGCCAGCAGCTTGGACCTTCGCACCGGGGATGACCGCAATCAGCCCCAGCATTTT. Protein product: CASSLDLRTGDDRNQPQHF.